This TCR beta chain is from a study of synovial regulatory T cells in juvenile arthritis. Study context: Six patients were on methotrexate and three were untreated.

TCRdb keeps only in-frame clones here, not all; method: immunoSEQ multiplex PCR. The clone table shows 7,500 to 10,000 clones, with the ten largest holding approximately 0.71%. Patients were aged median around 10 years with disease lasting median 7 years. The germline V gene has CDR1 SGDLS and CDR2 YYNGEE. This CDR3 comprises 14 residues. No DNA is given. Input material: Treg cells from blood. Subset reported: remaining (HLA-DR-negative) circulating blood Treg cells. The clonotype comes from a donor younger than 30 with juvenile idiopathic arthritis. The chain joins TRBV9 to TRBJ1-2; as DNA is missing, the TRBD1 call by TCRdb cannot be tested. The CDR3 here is CASSVEGANYGYTF.